A single sample gave rise to the 26 T cell receptor beta chains below, sequenced in a study of cytomegalovirus exposure and HLA in healthy donors. PCR primers comprised 60 Vbeta and 13 Jbeta primers. Libraries were prepared by immunoSEQ multiplex PCR; TCRdb keeps only in-frame clonotypes and omits some of them. Seen here are 150,000 to 200,000 clones, more than 65% observed once, and the top ten hold less than 3.5%. Sample: PBMCs. These receptors came from a middle-aged woman in good health and CMV-seropositive.

The chain recombines TRBV9 with TRBJ1-3; 7 bases are shared with TRBD1. Germline CDR1 reads SGDLS; CDR2 reads YYNGEE. Trimming cost V 0 bases and J 0 bases; bases outside gene matches: 9. The CDR3 extends over 18 amino acids. The CDR3 coding sequence is TGTGCCAGCAGCGTAGAAGGGGGCCAGTTCGACTCTGGAAACACCATATATTTT. It yields the protein CASSVEGGQFDSGNTIYF.

This chain uses TRBV4-2 with TRBJ2-3; TRBD1 matches at 12 bases. Trimming at V came to 4 bases and at J to 6 bases, leaving 2 bases not matched to a gene. Germline loops: CDR1 LGHNA, CDR2 YNFKEQ. The CDR3 totals 14 residues. The CDR3 reads CASSPGQGADTQYF. In DNA form, the CDR3 reads TGTGCCAGCAGCCCGGGACAGGGGGCCGATACGCAGTATTTT.

The chain joins TRBV28 to TRBJ1-2, with D uncertain. Trimming cost V 2 bases and J 2 bases, with 15 bases left between them. The CDR3 contains 16 residues. Germline loops: CDR1 MDHEN, CDR2 SYDVKM. The chain's CDR3 is CASSLAGDQTNYGYTF. Written as DNA, the CDR3 is TGTGCCAGCAGTTTAGCGGGCGACCAGACCAACTATGGCTACACCTTC.

The CDR3 is CASSSREYGETQYF. As DNA, the CDR3 is TGTGCCAGCAGTTCAAGGGAGTATGGGGAGACCCAGTACTTC. The chain has TRBV6-6 and TRBJ2-5; D perhaps matches TRBD2 (5 bases). The germline V gene has CDR1 MNHNY and CDR2 SVGAGI (reference sequence). V was clipped by 4 bases and J by 5 bases, with 14 bases between them. There are 14 residues in the CDR3.

Here the CDR3 DNA reads TGTGCCAGTAGTATAGATCAAAGGGACAGGGGACAAACAAAGAACACTGAAGCTTTCTTT. Protein: CASSIDQRDRGQTKNTEAFF. The gene calls are TRBV19 and TRBJ1-1, with TRBD1 matching 10 bases. Trimming removed 0 bases from V and 1 base from J; junction bases left unmatched: 14. CDR1 and CDR2 (germline): LNHDA, SQIVND (reference sequence). This CDR3 is 20 amino acids long.

As regards this clone: The identical CDR3 is also encoded by other nucleotide sequences in the sample. V and J are TRBV28 and TRBJ1-5, with a weak D call TRBD1 (5 bases). The V end was cut by 5 bases, the J end by 1 base, with 12 bases between. The germline gives CDR1 MDHEN, CDR2 SYDVKM. There are 15 residues in the CDR3. CDR3 amino acids: CASSPPRGSNQPQHF. The DNA of the CDR3 is TGTGCCAGCAGTCCCCCACGGGGGAGCAATCAGCCCCAGCATTTT.

This rearrangement joins TRBV6-1 to TRBJ2-7, with TRBD2 identical over 8 bases. The CDR3 spans 14 residues. CDR1 and CDR2 (germline): MNHNS, SASEGT. J was trimmed by 0 bases and V by 9 bases; bases with no gene match: 7. This CDR3 is CASREGLVSYEQYF. CDR3 nucleotides: TGTGCCAGTAGAGAGGGACTAGTCTCCTACGAGCAGTACTTC.

V and J are TRBV7-2 and TRBJ1-2; D is perhaps TRBD1 (5 bases). In germline, CDR1 is SGHTA, CDR2 FQGNSA. The CDR3 is 15 amino acids. The ends were cut back, 5 bases at V and 6 bases at J, with 19 bases in the middle. The CDR3 region is CASSTYRSSADGYTF. CDR3 in DNA: TGTGCCAGCAGCACCTACAGGAGCTCGGCGGATGGCTACACCTTC. Complete variable domain (other parts from reference TRBV7-2 and TRBJ1-2): GAGVSQSPSNKVTEKGKDVELRCDPISGHTALYWYRQSLGQGLEFLIYFQGNSAPDKSGLPSDRFSAERTGGSVSTLTIQRTQQEDSAVYLCASSTYRSSADGYTFGSGTRLTVV.

This clone was picked up one time. This rearrangement joins TRBV5-8 to TRBJ1-2; D may be TRBD1 (5 bases). CDR1 and CDR2 (germline): SGHTS, YDEGEE. The CDR3 spans 14 residues. V lost 4 bases and J 0 bases, leaving 10 bases between the germline ends. The CDR3 DNA sequence: TGTGCCAGCAGCCCCAGGGAGGCTAACTATGGCTACACCTTC. This sequence encodes CASSPREANYGYTF.

CDR3 protein: CASSFWRSSTDTQYF. CDR3 coding DNA: TGTGCCAGCAGTTTTTGGCGGTCATCCACAGATACGCAGTATTTT. The chain uses TRBV28 and TRBJ2-3; D gene ambiguous. Trimming removed 3 bases from V and 2 bases from J, with 12 bases in between. CDR1 is MDHEN, CDR2 SYDVKM, per germline. The CDR3 sequence is 15 residues long.

Points on this clone: Distinct nucleotide sequences in the sample also encode this CDR3. The chain employs TRBV5-4 and TRBJ2-3; no clear D gene. CDR3 length equals 14 residues. Per the germline V gene, CDR1 is SGHNT and CDR2 is YYREEE (reference sequence). Between the trimmed V and J ends, which lost 1 base and 0 bases, there was a span of 6 bases. In DNA form, the CDR3 reads TGTGCCAGCAGCTTGCTAACTAGCACAGATACGCAGTATTTT. It encodes CASSLLTSTDTQYF.

The CDR3 DNA is TGCGCCAGCAGCCAAGGGGACTCCAAAGAGACCCAGTACTTC. Translating it yields CASSQGDSKETQYF. The chain joins TRBV4-1 to TRBJ2-5; D may be TRBD2 (6 bases). CDR1 and CDR2 from the germline V gene are MGHRA and YSYEKL. Trimming pared 1 base from V and 3 bases from J, leaving 9 bases between. This CDR3 contains 14 residues.

This clone was seen a few times. This chain links TRBV7-2 with TRBJ1-2, with TRBD1 matching 9 bases. After removal of 5 bases from V and 6 bases from J, the junction contained 7 bases not matched to a gene. The CDR3 sequence is 14 residues long. Per germline, CDR1 SGHTA and CDR2 FQGNSA. In nucleotides, the CDR3 is TGTGCCAGCAGCCCCCACCGGACAGGGGATGGCTACACCTTC. It specifies CASSPHRTGDGYTF.

This chain joins TRBV10-3 and TRBJ1-1; maybe TRBD1 (6 bases). V shed 6 bases and J shed 4 bases, with 12 bases lying between them. This CDR3 contains 13 residues. CDR1 is ENHRY and CDR2 is SYGVKD in the germline V gene. The CDR3 bases are TGTGCCATCAGAATACAGGGAGCCACTGAAGCTTTCTTT. This encodes CAIRIQGATEAFF.

This chain links TRBV25-1 with TRBJ1-2; no definite D call. V gave up 3 bases and J gave up 8 bases, with 13 bases separating them. CDR1 and CDR2 from the germline V gene are MGHDK and SYGVNS. The CDR3 loop spans 13 amino acids. CDR3 sequence: CASSDPPARGYTF. CDR3 DNA: TGTGCCAGCAGTGACCCCCCCGCCCGGGGCTACACCTTC.

CDR3 amino acids: CASSLFGGFNQPQHF. In nucleotides, the CDR3 is TGTGCCAGCAGTTTATTCGGCGGGTTTAATCAGCCCCAGCATTTT. This sequence joins TRBV27 and TRBJ1-5, with unresolved D. The V gene's germline CDR1 is MNHEY and CDR2 SMNVEV (reference sequence). This CDR3 has 15 residues. V lost 1 base and J lost 4, with 11 bases in between.

The chain carries TRBV9 and TRBJ2-3, with D possibly matching TRBD2 (6 bases). Trimming left V 7 bases short and J 0 bases short, with 12 bases between. The germline V gene encodes CDR1 SGDLS and CDR2 YYNGEE. The CDR3 is 14 amino acids. CDR3 sequence: CASGPGLSTDTQYF. CDR3 coding DNA: TGTGCCAGCGGTCCGGGACTTAGCACAGATACGCAGTATTTT.

The chain links TRBV29-1 to TRBJ1-3; tentatively, D is TRBD1 (5 bases). Germline CDR1 reads SQVTM; CDR2 reads ANQGSEA. The CDR3 runs 14 residues. V was trimmed by 4 bases and J by 3 bases, leaving 13 bases between them. The CDR3 DNA reads as TGCAGCGTTGGAGAGGGGCTGATTGGAAACACCATATATTTT. Its protein is CSVGEGLIGNTIYF.

J is TRBJ2-7 and V is TRBV5-4, with D unresolved. The CDR3 length is 13 residues. The ends were cut back, 1 base at V and 4 bases at J, with 9 bases in the middle. Per germline, CDR1 SGHNT and CDR2 YYREEE (reference sequence). The CDR3 DNA reads TGTGCCAGCAGCTTGCTGCTGAGTTACGAGCAGTACTTC. Its translation is CASSLLLSYEQYF.

The chain is built from TRBV2 and TRBJ2-7; 7 bases match TRBD2. The length of the CDR3 is 14 residues. With 4 bases clipped from V and 3 bases from J, the junction kept 6 bases outside the gene matches. The V gene's germline CDR1 is SNHLY and CDR2 FYNNEI. CDR3 in amino acids: CASSASGKNYEQYF. In DNA form, the CDR3 reads TGTGCCAGCAGTGCTAGCGGTAAGAACTACGAGCAGTACTTC.

The gene calls are TRBV6-1 and TRBJ1-5; 8 bases are shared with TRBD1. The CDR3 spans 14 residues. The germline gives CDR1 MNHNS, CDR2 SASEGT. Unmatched junction bases numbered 0, after V lost 3 bases and J lost 2 bases. The CDR3 spells CASSEDRGNQPQHF. The CDR3 bases are TGTGCCAGCAGTGAGGACAGGGGCAATCAGCCCCAGCATTTT.

CDR3 sequence: CAIMGTGNTEAFF. The DNA for the CDR3 is TGTGCCATCATGGGGACAGGGAACACTGAAGCTTTCTTT. This chain uses TRBV10-3 with TRBJ1-1, with 8 nucleotides matching TRBD1. Trimming removed 7 bases from V and 1 base from J; junction bases left unmatched: 2. Looked up from germline, CDR1 is ENHRY and CDR2 is SYGVKD. This CDR3 region has 13 residues.

The chain is built from TRBV6-6 and TRBJ1-4, with 9 bases that match TRBD1. The germline V gene has CDR1 MNHNY and CDR2 SVGAGI (reference sequence). The CDR3 is made up of 16 amino acids. With 5 bases clipped from V and 5 bases from J, the junction kept 9 bases outside the gene matches. This chain's CDR3 is CASSPGQGIGNEKLFF. The CDR3 nucleotides read TGTGCCAGCAGTCCGGGACAGGGTATAGGGAATGAAAAACTGTTTTTT.

This rearrangement joins TRBV7-8 to TRBJ1-3; D is undetermined. CDR3 length equals 13 residues. Germline V gene data show CDR1 as SGHVS and CDR2 as FQNEAQ. V lost 3 bases and J 4 bases, leaving 7 bases between the germline ends. The CDR3 nucleotides read TGTGCCAGCAGCTTCGACTTAGGAAACACCATATATTTT. As protein: CASSFDLGNTIYF. The complete variable domain, with remaining parts taken from reference TRBV7-8 and TRBJ1-3, reads GAGVSQSPRYKVAKRGQDVALRCDPISGHVSLFWYQQALGQGPEFLTYFQNEAQLDKSGLPSDRFFAERPEGSVSTLKIQRTQQEDSAVYLCASSFDLGNTIYFGEGSWLTVV.

The genes are TRBV5-4 and TRBJ2-1; 13 bases fit TRBD2. Losses at the gene ends were 0 bases for V and 9 bases for J; bases not matched to a gene: 6. From germline, CDR1 is SGHNT and CDR2 YYREEE (reference sequence). This CDR3 is built from 16 residues. The CDR3 sequence is CASSLGLAGGQGEQFF. The CDR3 DNA is TGTGCCAGCAGCTTGGGACTAGCGGGGGGTCAGGGTGAGCAGTTCTTC.

In its sample, this clone was seen a few times. One end of the junction varies from germline; a read error may be responsible. The V gene is TRBV6-5, the J gene TRBJ1-5; 8 bases line up with TRBD1. The germline V gene encodes CDR1 MNHEY and CDR2 SVGAGI. This CDR3 has 14 amino acids. The CDR3 reads CASSYSGTGQPQNF. In nucleotides, the CDR3 is TGTGCCAGCAGTTACTCCGGGACAGGCCAGCCCCAGAATTTT.